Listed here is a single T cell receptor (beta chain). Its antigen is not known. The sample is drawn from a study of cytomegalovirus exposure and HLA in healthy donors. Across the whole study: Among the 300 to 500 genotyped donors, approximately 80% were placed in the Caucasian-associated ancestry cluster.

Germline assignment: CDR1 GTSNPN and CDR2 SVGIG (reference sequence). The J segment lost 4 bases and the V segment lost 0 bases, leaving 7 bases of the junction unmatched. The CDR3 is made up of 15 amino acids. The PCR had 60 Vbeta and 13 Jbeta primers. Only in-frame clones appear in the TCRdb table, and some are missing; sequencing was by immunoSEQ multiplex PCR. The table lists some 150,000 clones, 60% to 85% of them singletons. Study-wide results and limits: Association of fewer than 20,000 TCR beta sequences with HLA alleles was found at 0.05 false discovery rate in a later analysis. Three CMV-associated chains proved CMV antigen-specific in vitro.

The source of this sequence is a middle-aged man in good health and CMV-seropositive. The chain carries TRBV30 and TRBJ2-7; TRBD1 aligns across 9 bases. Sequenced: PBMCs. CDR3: CAWSVEDRGSYEQYF. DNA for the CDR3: TGTGCCTGGAGTGTAGAGGACAGGGGCTCATACGAGCAGTACTTC.